This section outlines one T cell receptor beta chain sequence together with its context. Its antigen is not yet known. This sample was taken from a study of monozygotic twins with inflammatory bowel disease (dated by TCRdb to about 2019). Context from the whole study: A total of some 30 monozygotic twin pairs were included in the full study, comprising nine German pairs (four IBD-concordant, five IBD-discordant) and 19 IBD-discordant Danish pairs. Each individual had, on average, about 151 000 unique TCRalpha sequences and 181 000 unique TCRbeta sequences available for analysis. The search for disease-associated traits relied mainly on comparing IBD patients with their genetically identical healthy co-twins within discordant pairs.

Broader findings and caveats from the paper: Compared with healthy twins, IBD patients shared fewer clonotypes with other individuals, and the difference was most pronounced in patients with signs of disease activity. The results gave no support for a single strong signal or clonotype linked to IBD. Distinction between different T cell subtypes could not be achieved in the analysis. Because patients received different immunosuppressive treatments, the repertoires may have picked up extra background noise and variability between individuals. No difference in repertoire similarity was observed between concordant and discordant twins, possibly owing to limited statistical power. Measured by the inverse Simpson index, TCRbeta repertoire diversity was lower in IBD patients than in their healthy co-twins.

From each donor, an approximately 2.4 ml peripheral blood sample was drawn into PAXgene tubes and stored at -80 degrees C. Without T cell sorting, total RNA was isolated from whole blood using the PAXgene blood miRNA kit on an automated QIAcube. Peripheral blood from monozygotic twin pairs concordant or discordant for inflammatory bowel disease was subjected to deep TCRalpha and TCRbeta repertoire profiling with unique molecular barcoding. Smoking habits were recorded for all twin pairs, and each individual was classified as a current, former or never smoker. Libraries were made using 5' RACE. For each TCR library, around 3,500 ng of total RNA was used. For each sample, cDNA was synthesized in eight separate reactions using SMARTScribe reverse transcriptase. Unique molecular identifiers containing a 6-nucleotide sample barcode were introduced through template switching during cDNA synthesis. Amplification of TCRalpha and TCRbeta cDNA involved two nested PCRs of roughly 16 and 10 cycles, and each PCR was followed by bead purification. Before amplification, the cDNA was treated with uracil DNA-glycosylase and purified using the QIAquick PCR purification kit. The second PCR was the step at which Illumina TruSeq-compatible adapters and sample-specific barcodes were added. Library quality and concentration were checked on TapeStation and Qubit, and libraries were pooled at about 5 ng each. Pooled libraries were sequenced on an Illumina HiSeq2500 single-index Rapid Run with 2 x 100 bp reads and custom sequencing primers. The authors' pipeline ran thus. PCR and sequencing errors were corrected by UMI-based consensus assembly using MiGEC version 1.2.6. MiXCR version 2.1.1 was used to carry out V(D)J alignment, clonotype assembly and CDR3 extraction. To normalise gene usage, clonotype sharing and MAIT/NKT TCR abundance, the analysis used the top 1000, 10 000 and 20 000 clonotypes per sample. After downsampling to 27 000 UMIs, diversity was calculated as the inverse Simpson index using the vegan R package. Paired Mann-Whitney U tests were applied to discordant twin pairs, with Benjamini-Hochberg correction for multiple testing. Based on TCRdb reprocessing of the reads, there is one entry per CDR3 protein sequence, and DNA is missing. TCRdb's processing, not the authors', yielded these V and J calls. This specimen's table enumerates 350,000 to 500,000 distinct CDR3 sequences. Of the sample, 2.4% falls within the top ten clones.

The clonotype originates from a human donor with ulcerative colitis or Crohn's disease, or a healthy co-twin of an affected twin (not recorded which). The sample consisted of blood.

CDR3 loop: CATSDRNSYNEQFF. Recombination linked TRBV24-1 to TRBJ2-1. The CDR3 goes from the cysteine to the phenylalanine over 14 residues. Only the protein is on record. Sequences KGHDR (CDR1) and SFDVKD (CDR2) are obtained from the germline V gene.